The clone carrying this TCR beta chain was recorded a few times. What was amplified from RNA transcripts were TCR beta CDR3 regions. TCR CDR3 underwent first-round RT-PCR with the HTBI primer set. From the multiplex PCR reads, TCRdb called clonotypes with MiXCR, one entry per CDR3 protein. The sample includes around 350,000 distinct CDR3 sequences, 15% to 20% of them seen just once. The CDR3 extends over 15 amino acids. Per germline, CDR1 LGHDT and CDR2 YNNKEL (reference sequence). V was cut by 1 base and J by 4 bases, with 10 bases left in between. This entry comes from a study of T cells in Graves' hyperthyroidism and ophthalmopathy. Whole-study context: Once the initial diagnosis was made, peripheral blood was obtained before any treatment.

Graves' hyperthyroidism without ophthalmopathy progression within 18 months was termed stable. The genes are TRBV3-1 and TRBJ2-2; a weak D match, TRBD2 (6 bases). The clonotype was recovered from a woman between 18 and 29 years old with Graves' hyperthyroidism. Sequenced sample: blood. CDR3 in DNA: TGTGCCAGCAGCCAAGTGGGGGGAGTCACCGGGGAGCTGTTTTTT. Amino acids: CASSQVGGVTGELFF.